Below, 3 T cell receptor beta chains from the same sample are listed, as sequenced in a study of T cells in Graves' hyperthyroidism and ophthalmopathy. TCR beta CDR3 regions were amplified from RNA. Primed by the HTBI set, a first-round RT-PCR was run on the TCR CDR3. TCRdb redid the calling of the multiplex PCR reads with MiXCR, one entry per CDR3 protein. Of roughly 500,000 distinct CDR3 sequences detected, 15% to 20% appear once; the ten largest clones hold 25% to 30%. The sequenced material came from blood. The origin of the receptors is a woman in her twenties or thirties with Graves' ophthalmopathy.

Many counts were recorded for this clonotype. Written as DNA, the CDR3 is TGTGCCAGCAGTTACTTCCCCAGGGGAGGGGAGAACTATGGCTACACCTTC. As protein: CASSYFPRGGENYGYTF. The genes are TRBV6-5 and TRBJ1-2; the D gene is possibly TRBD1 (6 bases). The length of the CDR3 is 17 residues. V lost 1 base and J lost 2, with 17 bases in between. CDR1 MNHEY and CDR2 SVGAGI come from the germline V gene.

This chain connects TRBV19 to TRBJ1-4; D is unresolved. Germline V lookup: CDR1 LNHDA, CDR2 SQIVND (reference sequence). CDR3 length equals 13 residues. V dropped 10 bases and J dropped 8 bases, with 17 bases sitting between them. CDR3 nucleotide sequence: TGTGCCAATACGGACGCTTTTGGGGAAAAACTGTTTTTT. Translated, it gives CANTDAFGEKLFF.

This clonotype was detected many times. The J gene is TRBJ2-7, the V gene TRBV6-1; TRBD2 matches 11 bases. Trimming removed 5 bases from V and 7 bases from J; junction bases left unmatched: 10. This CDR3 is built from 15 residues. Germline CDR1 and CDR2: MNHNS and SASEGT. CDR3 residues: CASSPQTSGKEEQYF. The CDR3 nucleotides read TGTGCCAGCAGTCCCCAGACTAGCGGGAAGGAAGAGCAGTACTTC.